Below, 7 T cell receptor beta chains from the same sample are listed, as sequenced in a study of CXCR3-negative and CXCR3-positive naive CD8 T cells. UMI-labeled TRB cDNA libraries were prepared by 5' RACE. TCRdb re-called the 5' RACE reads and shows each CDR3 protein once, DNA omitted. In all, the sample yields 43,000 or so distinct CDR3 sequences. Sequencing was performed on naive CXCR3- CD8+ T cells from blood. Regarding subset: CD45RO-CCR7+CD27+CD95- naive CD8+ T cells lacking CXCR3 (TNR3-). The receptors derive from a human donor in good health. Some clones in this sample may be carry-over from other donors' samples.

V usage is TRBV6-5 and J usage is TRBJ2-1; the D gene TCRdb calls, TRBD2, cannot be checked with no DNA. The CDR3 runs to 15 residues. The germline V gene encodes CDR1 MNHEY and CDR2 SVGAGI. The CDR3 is CASSYGLDYYNEQFF.

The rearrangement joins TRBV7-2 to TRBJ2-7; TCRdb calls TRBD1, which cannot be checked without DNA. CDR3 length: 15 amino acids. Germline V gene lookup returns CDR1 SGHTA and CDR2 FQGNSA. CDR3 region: CASSSRDSSAYEQYF. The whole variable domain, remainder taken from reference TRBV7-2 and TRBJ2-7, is GAGVSQSPSNKVTEKGKDVELRCDPISGHTALYWYRQSLGQGLEFLIYFQGNSAPDKSGLPSDRFSAERTGGSVSTLTIQRTQQEDSAVYLCASSSRDSSAYEQYFGPGTRLTVT.

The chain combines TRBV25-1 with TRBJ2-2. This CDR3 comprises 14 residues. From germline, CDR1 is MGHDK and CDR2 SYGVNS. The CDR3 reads CASSERSVGGELFF. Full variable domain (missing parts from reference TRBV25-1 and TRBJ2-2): EADIYQTPRYLVIGTGKKITLECSQTMGHDKMYWYQQDPGMELHLIHYSYGVNSTEKGDLSSESTVSRIRTEHFPLTLESARPSHTSQYLCASSERSVGGELFFGEGSRLTVL.

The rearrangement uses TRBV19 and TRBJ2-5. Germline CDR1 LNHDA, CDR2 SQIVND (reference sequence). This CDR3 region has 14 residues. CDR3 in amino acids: CASSIVGYQETQYF. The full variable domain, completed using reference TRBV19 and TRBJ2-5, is DGGITQSPKYLFRKEGQNVTLSCEQNLNHDAMYWYRQDPGQGLRLIYYSQIVNDFQKGDIAEGYSVSREKKESFPLTVTSAQKNPTAFYLCASSIVGYQETQYFGPGTRLLVL.

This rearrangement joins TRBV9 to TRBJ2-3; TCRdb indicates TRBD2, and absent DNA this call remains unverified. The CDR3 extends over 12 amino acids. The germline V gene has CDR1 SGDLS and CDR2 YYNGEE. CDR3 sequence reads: CASSPSTGTQYF. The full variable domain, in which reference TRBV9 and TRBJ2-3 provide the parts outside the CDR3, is DSGVTQTPKHLITATGQRVTLRCSPRSGDLSVYWYQQSLDQGLQFLIQYYNGEERAKGNILERFSAQQFPDLHSELNLSSLELGDSALYFCASSPSTGTQYFGPGTRLTVL.

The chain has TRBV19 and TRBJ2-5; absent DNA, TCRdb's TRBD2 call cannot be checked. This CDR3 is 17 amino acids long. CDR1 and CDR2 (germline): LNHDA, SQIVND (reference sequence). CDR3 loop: CASSSLAGAWSEETQYF. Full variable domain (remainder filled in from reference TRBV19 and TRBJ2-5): DGGITQSPKYLFRKEGQNVTLSCEQNLNHDAMYWYRQDPGQGLRLIYYSQIVNDFQKGDIAEGYSVSREKKESFPLTVTSAQKNPTAFYLCASSSLAGAWSEETQYFGPGTRLLVL.

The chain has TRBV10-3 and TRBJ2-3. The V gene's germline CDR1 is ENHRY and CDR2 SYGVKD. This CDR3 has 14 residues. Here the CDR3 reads CAISKDRGTDTQYF.